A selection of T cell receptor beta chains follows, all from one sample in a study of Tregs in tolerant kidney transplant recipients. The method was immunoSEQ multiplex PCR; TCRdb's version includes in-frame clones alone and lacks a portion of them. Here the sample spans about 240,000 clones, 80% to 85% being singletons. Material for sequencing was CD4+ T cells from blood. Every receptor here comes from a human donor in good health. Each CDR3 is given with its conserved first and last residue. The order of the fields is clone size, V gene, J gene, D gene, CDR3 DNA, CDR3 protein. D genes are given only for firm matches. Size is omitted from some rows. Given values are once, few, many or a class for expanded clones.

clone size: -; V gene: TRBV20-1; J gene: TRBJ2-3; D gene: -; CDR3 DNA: TGCAGTGCTAGGCGAACAGATACGCAGTATTTT; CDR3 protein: CSARRTDTQYF
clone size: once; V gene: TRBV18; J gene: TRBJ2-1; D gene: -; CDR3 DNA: TGTGCCAGCTCACCACCGTCTACCCCTACCTACAATGAGCAGTTCTTC; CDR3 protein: CASSPPSTPTYNEQFF
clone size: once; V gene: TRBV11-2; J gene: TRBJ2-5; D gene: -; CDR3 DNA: TGTGCCAGCAGCCTCAGGTCGGATGGAGAGACCCAGTACTTC; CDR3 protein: CASSLRSDGETQYF
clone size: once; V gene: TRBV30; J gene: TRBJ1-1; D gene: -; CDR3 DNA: TGTGCCTGGGAGGGGCACACTGAAGCTTTCTTT; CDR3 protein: CAWEGHTEAFF
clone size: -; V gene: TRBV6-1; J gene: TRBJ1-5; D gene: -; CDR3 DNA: TGTGCCAGCAGTGAATACAGTAGCAATCAGCCCCAGCATTTT; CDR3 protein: CASSEYSSNQPQHF
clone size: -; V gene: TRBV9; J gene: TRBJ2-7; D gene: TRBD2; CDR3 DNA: TGTGCCAGCAGCCCTAGCGGGAGCCAATTACTCTACGAGCAGTACTTC; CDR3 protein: CASSPSGSQLLYEQYF
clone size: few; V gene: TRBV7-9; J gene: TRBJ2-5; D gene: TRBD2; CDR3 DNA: TGTGCCAGCAGCTTAGTGGCGGGAGGGCCGGAGACCCAGTACTTC; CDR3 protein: CASSLVAGGPETQYF
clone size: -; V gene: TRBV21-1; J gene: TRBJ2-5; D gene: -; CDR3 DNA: TGTGCCAGCGAGAGACAACAAGAGACCCAGTACTTC; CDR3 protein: CASERQQETQYF
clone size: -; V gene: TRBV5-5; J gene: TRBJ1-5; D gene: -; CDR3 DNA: TGTGCCAGCACCATCGAGGGGGGCAGGGGATCACAGCCCCAGCATTTT; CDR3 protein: CASTIEGGRGSQPQHF
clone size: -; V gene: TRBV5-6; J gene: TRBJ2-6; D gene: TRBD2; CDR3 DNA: TGTGCCAGCAGCCCGCGGGGGGCTGGGGCCAACGTCCTGACTTTC; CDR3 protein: CASSPRGAGANVLTF
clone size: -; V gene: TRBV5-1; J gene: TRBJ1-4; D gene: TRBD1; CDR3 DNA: TGCGCCAGCAGCACCAGGACAGGGACCAATGAAAAACTGTTTTTT; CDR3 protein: CASSTRTGTNEKLFF
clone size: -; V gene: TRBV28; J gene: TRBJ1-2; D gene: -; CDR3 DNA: TGTGCCAGCAGCATGGAGGGACGGCACTTTGATGGCTACACCTTC; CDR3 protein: CASSMEGRHFDGYTF
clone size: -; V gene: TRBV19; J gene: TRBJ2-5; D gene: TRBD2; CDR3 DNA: TGTGCCAGTAGTTTTGCGACAGGAGGACTAGCGGTCGCCCAGTACTTC; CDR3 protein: CASSFATGGLAVAQYF
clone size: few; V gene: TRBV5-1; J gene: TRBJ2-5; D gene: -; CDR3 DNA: TGCGCCAGCAGCCCCGACCCTAGGGCAGAGACCCAGTACTTC; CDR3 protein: CASSPDPRAETQYF
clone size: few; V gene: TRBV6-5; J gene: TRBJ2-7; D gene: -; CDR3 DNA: TGTGCCAGCAGTTACTCTTCCGTGGTGAGATACGAGCAGTACTTC; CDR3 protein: CASSYSSVVRYEQYF
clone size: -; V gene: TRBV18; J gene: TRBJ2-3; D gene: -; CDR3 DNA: TGTGCCAGCTCACCGCTAGTCGCAGATACGCAGTATTTT; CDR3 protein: CASSPLVADTQYF
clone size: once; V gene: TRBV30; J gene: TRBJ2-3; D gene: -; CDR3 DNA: TGTGCCTGGAGGCAGGGCAGAAGCACAGATACGCAGTATTTT; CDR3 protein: CAWRQGRSTDTQYF
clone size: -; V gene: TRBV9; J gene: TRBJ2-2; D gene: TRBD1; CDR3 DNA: TGTGCCAGCAGCGCCCACCGGGACAGGGGGACCGGGGAGCTGTTTTTT; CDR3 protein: CASSAHRDRGTGELFF